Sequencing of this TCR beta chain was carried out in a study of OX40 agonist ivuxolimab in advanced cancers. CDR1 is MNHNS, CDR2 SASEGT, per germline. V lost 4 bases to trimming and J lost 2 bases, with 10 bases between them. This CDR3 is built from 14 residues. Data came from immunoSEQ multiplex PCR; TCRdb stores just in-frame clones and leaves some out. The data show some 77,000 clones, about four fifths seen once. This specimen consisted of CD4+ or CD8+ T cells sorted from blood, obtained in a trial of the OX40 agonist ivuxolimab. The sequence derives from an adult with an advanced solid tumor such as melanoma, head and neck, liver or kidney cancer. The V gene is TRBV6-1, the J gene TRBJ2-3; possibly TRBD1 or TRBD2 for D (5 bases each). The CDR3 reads CASSAGPYTDTQYF. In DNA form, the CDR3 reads TGTGCCAGCAGTGCGGGACCCTACACAGATACGCAGTATTTT.